Below are 21 T cell receptor beta chains sequenced from a single sample in a study of T cells expressing NK-cell markers. TCRdb re-called the 5' RACE reads; one entry per CDR3 protein, DNA not given. Its listing shows roughly 280,000 distinct CDR3 sequences. Material for sequencing was blood T cells: a sorted CD56 or NKG2C T cell subset, CD4+ or CD8+ T cells, or bulk PBMC T cells (not recorded which). The origin of the receptors is a man aged 18 to 30 in good health.

The CDR3 region is CASTGPLETQYF. This chain connects TRBV6-5 to TRBJ2-5; as DNA is missing, the TRBD1 call by TCRdb cannot be tested. The CDR3 consists of 12 residues. Looked up from germline, CDR1 is MNHEY and CDR2 is SVGAGI.

The genes are TRBV6-2 or TRBV6-3 and TRBJ1-5; TCRdb returns TRBD1, unconfirmable since there is no DNA. The germline gives CDR1 MNHEY, CDR2 SVGEGT. CDR3 length: 19 amino acids. The CDR3: CATRHPKITGGAGNQPQHF.

The V gene is TRBV12-3 or TRBV12-4, the J gene TRBJ1-2; without DNA, the TCRdb call of TRBD1 cannot be checked. The CDR3 contains 13 residues. The CDR3 region is CASSLRVKYGYTF.

The chain recombines TRBV27 with TRBJ2-7. The CDR3 contains 12 residues. CDR1 is MNHEY and CDR2 is SMNVEV in the germline V gene (reference sequence). CDR3 sequence reads: CASTGATYEQYF.

The chain is built from TRBV29-1 and TRBJ2-1; with no DNA, the TCRdb D assignment of TRBD2 cannot be verified. The germline CDR1 and CDR2 sequences are SQVTM and ANQGSEA. The CDR3 runs to 12 residues. CDR3 sequence reads: CSVRDYQREQFF.

The rearrangement links TRBV12-3 or TRBV12-4 to TRBJ1-5. The CDR3 totals 13 residues. The CDR3 region is CASSLSGVQPQHF.

V is TRBV5-6 and J is TRBJ1-5; the TCRdb D gene call, TRBD1, has no DNA to confirm it. The CDR3 is 16 residues long. Germline V gene data show CDR1 as SGHDT and CDR2 as YYEEEE. Here the CDR3 reads CASSTGQVGSNQPQHF.

The chain has TRBV11-2 and TRBJ2-3; TCRdb proposes TRBD2, but this gene call is untestable without DNA. The germline V gene has CDR1 SGHAT and CDR2 FQNNGV. CDR3 length: 17 residues. CDR3 loop: CASRGPGLAGSTDTQYF. Full variable domain (remainder filled in from reference TRBV11-2 and TRBJ2-3): EAGVAQSPRYKIIEKRQSVAFWCNPISGHATLYWYQQILGQGPKLLIQFQNNGVVDDSQLPKDRFSAERLKGVDSTLKIQPAKLEDSAVYLCASRGPGLAGSTDTQYFGPGTRLTVL.

This rearrangement joins TRBV6-1 to TRBJ2-7; with no DNA, the TCRdb D assignment of TRBD1 cannot be verified. Germline V gene sequence: CDR1 MNHNS, CDR2 SASEGT. The CDR3 consists of 15 residues. The CDR3 region is CASSPDPGTAYEQYF.

V and J are TRBV20-1 and TRBJ2-3; TCRdb's D gene call, TRBD2, goes unchecked for lack of DNA. The CDR3 totals 17 residues. Germline lookup yields CDR1 DFQATT and CDR2 SNEGSKA (reference sequence). The CDR3 spells CSARDLRRGRAADTQYF.

This chain uses TRBV6-5 with TRBJ2-1. CDR1 is MNHEY, CDR2 SVGAGI, per germline. The CDR3 length is 16 residues. CDR3 sequence: CASSYSNPSSYNEQFF.

The chain recombines TRBV29-1 with TRBJ1-1. CDR1 is SQVTM and CDR2 is ANQGSEA in the germline V gene. CDR3 length: 13 residues. This chain's CDR3 is CSVTVGRFTEAFF.

V usage is TRBV19 and J usage is TRBJ2-3; TCRdb lists TRBD1, though no DNA is available to test this call. The CDR3 extends over 15 amino acids. Per germline, CDR1 LNHDA and CDR2 SQIVND (reference sequence). The CDR3 reads CASRVRGDPPDTQYF.

This chain joins TRBV28 and TRBJ2-1. This CDR3 is built from 14 residues. Germline CDR1 MDHEN, CDR2 SYDVKM. CDR3 sequence: CASSPWVVDNEQFF.

This chain joins TRBV29-1 and TRBJ2-7; TCRdb's D gene call, TRBD2, goes unchecked for lack of DNA. This CDR3 region has 14 residues. Germline values: CDR1 SQVTM, CDR2 ANQGSEA. CDR3 protein: CSAAGWEHPYEQYF.

CDR3 amino acids: CASSPRRVVGETQYF. The J gene is TRBJ2-5, the V gene TRBV7-8. This CDR3 has 15 residues. Germline V gene data show CDR1 as SGHVS and CDR2 as FQNEAQ.

V is TRBV18 and J is TRBJ2-5; the D gene TCRdb calls, TRBD2, cannot be checked with no DNA. The germline gives CDR1 KGHSH, CDR2 LQKENI. The CDR3 is 15 residues long. This chain's CDR3 is CASSPAGSPKETQYF.

The CDR3 here is CASSYSDFGELFF. The V and J genes are TRBV12-3 or TRBV12-4 and TRBJ2-2. The CDR3 extends over 13 amino acids.

This rearrangement joins TRBV4-3 to TRBJ2-3; the TRBD2 assignment by TCRdb is unverifiable without DNA. CDR3 length: 18 amino acids. Germline V gene data show CDR1 as LGHNA and CDR2 as YSLEER. CDR3 sequence: CASSQDIPAGGIADTQYF.

The V gene is TRBV20-1, the J gene TRBJ2-3; TCRdb names TRBD1, which stays unverified in the absence of DNA. Germline V lookup: CDR1 DFQATT, CDR2 SNEGSKA (reference sequence). CDR3 length: 17 amino acids. This CDR3 is CSARDRAGPRSTDTQYF.

V gene TRBV28 combines with J gene TRBJ2-6. Germline values: CDR1 MDHEN, CDR2 SYDVKM. The CDR3 length is 12 residues. CDR3: CATGSGANVLTF.